The 9 T cell receptor beta chains below all came from one sample that was sequenced in a study of control samples from healthy donors and cancer patients (dated by TCRdb to 2019 to 2021). The protocol used for the library was the immunoSEQ multiplex PCR assay. Here the immuneACCESS table is served through TCRdb, limited to in-frame sequences with V and J called. Missing clones are a known gap in these copies; in checked studies unresolved V genes cover under half, and the rest lacks a known reason. The table for this sample lists just under 80,000 clones; about 87% of them were counted only once. The top ten hold roughly 2% of the sample. The sample comprised PBMCs. The receptors come from a woman aged 55-70 years with head and neck cancer.

The count of this clone is one. V and J are TRBV30 and TRBJ1-6, with TRBD1 as a possible D gene (5 bases). The V end was cut by 0 bases, the J end by 9 bases, with 12 bases between. The CDR3 spans 14 residues. Per the germline V gene, CDR1 is GTSNPN and CDR2 is SVGIG (reference sequence). In nucleotides, the CDR3 is TGTGCCTGGAGTGTACGTCATGGGGCTTCACCCCTCCACTTT. It is translated as CAWSVRHGASPLHF.

This clone was detected only once. CDR3 region: CATSDLAGGQYNEQFF. The DNA for the CDR3 is TGTGCCACCAGTGACCTAGCGGGAGGGCAATACAATGAGCAGTTCTTC. J is TRBJ2-1 and V is TRBV24-1; TRBD2 matches 12 bases. This CDR3 is 16 amino acids long. The ends lost 4 bases at V and 4 bases at J; junction bases unmatched: 4. Germline CDR1 KGHDR, CDR2 SFDVKD.

The chain carries TRBV30 and TRBJ2-6; D ambiguous. V dropped 4 bases and J dropped 11 bases, with 18 bases sitting between them. CDR3 length: 14 amino acids. The germline V gene encodes CDR1 GTSNPN and CDR2 SVGIG (reference sequence). CDR3 sequence reads: CAWTRGGVWDVLTF. In DNA, the CDR3 is TGTGCCTGGACCCGAGGTGGGGTGTGGGACGTCCTGACTTTC.

Comments on this clone: An end of the junction differs from the germline gene, which may be a read error. The V call is TRBV27, the J call TRBJ1-6; D call uncertain. This CDR3 contains 16 residues. From germline, CDR1 is MNHEY and CDR2 SMNVEV (reference sequence). CDR3 nucleotides: TGTGCCAACAGTTTATCTGGGCGGGAATATAATTCACCCCTCCACTTT. As protein: CANSLSGREYNSPLHF.

This sequence joins TRBV18 and TRBJ2-2; 8 bases agree with TRBD1. CDR1 and CDR2 (germline): KGHSH, LQKENI. The CDR3 has 17 amino acids. V lost 5 bases to trimming and J lost 0 bases; unmatched junction nucleotides: 8. The CDR3 protein is CASSSQPGQANTGELFF. In DNA form, the CDR3 reads TGTGCCAGCTCATCTCAACCGGGACAGGCGAACACCGGGGAGCTGTTTTTT.

The CDR3 bases are TGTGCCAGCAGTCCAGCCCGGGGGACCCTTCGCAATGAGCAGTTCTTC. It translates to CASSPARGTLRNEQFF. This sequence joins TRBV2 and TRBJ2-1; tentatively, D is TRBD2 (6 bases). CDR1 and CDR2 (germline): SNHLY, FYNNEI. This CDR3 has 16 amino acids. Trimming cost V 5 bases and J 6 bases, with 20 bases left between them.

V is TRBV27 and J is TRBJ2-5; D is uncertain. The V gene's germline CDR1 is MNHEY and CDR2 SMNVEV (reference sequence). This CDR3 region has 13 residues. Trimming shortened V by 8 bases and J by 5 bases, and 15 bases separated the two germline ends. The CDR3 region is CASGRLPPETQYF. The CDR3 nucleotides are TGTGCCAGCGGCAGACTCCCTCCGGAGACCCAGTACTTC.

This chain joins TRBV7-3 and TRBJ2-1, with 7 positions matching TRBD2. Unmatched junction bases numbered 2, after V lost 1 base and J lost 8 bases. Germline V lookup: CDR1 SGHTA, CDR2 FQGTGA. This CDR3 is 13 amino acids long. CDR3 in amino acids: CASSLSGRDEQFF. As DNA, the CDR3 is TGTGCCAGCAGCTTAAGTGGGAGGGATGAGCAGTTCTTC. Full variable domain (rest looked up from reference TRBV7-3 and TRBJ2-1): GAGVSQTPSNKVTEKGKYVELRCDPISGHTALYWYRQSLGQGPEFLIYFQGTGAADDSGLPNDRFFAVRPEGSVSTLKIQRTERGDSAVYLCASSLSGRDEQFFGPGTRLTVL.

The chain links TRBV19 to TRBJ1-5; TRBD1 matches 7 bases. CDR1 is LNHDA, CDR2 SQIVND, per germline (reference sequence). V shed 10 bases, J shed 6 bases, and the junction held 9 bases outside the gene matches. CDR3 length: 13 amino acids. The CDR3 loop reads CATQDRAGQPQHF. CDR3 DNA: TGTGCCACTCAAGACAGGGCGGGTCAGCCCCAGCATTTT.